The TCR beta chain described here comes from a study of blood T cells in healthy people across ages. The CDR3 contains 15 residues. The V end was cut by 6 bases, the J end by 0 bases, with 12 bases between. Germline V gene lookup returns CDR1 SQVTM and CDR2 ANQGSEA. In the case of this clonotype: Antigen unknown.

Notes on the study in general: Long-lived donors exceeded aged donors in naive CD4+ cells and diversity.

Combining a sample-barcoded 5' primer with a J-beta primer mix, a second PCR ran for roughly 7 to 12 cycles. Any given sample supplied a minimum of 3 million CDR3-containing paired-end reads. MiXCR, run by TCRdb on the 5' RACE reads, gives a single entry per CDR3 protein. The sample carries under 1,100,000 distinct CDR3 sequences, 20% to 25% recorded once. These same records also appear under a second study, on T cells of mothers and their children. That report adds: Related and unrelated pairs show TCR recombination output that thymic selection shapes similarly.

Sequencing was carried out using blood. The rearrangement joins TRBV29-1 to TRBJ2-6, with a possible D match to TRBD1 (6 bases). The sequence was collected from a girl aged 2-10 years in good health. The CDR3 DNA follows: TGCAGCGTGGCTGGACAGACCTCTGGGGCCAACGTCCTGACTTTC. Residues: CSVAGQTSGANVLTF.